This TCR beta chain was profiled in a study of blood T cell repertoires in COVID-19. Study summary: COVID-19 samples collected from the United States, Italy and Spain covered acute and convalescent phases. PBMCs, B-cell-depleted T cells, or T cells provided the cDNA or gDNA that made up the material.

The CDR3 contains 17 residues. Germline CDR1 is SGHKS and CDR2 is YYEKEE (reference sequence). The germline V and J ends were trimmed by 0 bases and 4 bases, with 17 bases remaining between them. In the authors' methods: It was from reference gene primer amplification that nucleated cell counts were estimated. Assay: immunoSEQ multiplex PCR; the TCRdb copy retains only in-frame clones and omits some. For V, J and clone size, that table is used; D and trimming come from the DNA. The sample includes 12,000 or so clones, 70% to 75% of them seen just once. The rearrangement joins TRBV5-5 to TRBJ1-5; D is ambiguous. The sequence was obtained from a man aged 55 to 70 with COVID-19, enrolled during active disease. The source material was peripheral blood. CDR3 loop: CASSLELLPGSNQPQHF. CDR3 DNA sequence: TGTGCCAGCAGCTTGGAACTCTTGCCAGGATCTAATCAGCCCCAGCATTTT.